Described below is a single T cell receptor (beta chain) sequence and its context. The source of the sample is a study of T cell responses to AZD1222 COVID-19 vaccine. Profiling relied on immunoSEQ multiplex PCR, and the TCRdb table lists in-frame clones only, not all of them. Of about 160,000 clones in the sample, around 92% were seen once. The germline V gene encodes CDR1 SGHTA and CDR2 FQGNSA. Trimming left V 5 bases short and J 8 bases short, with 21 bases between. There are 15 residues in the CDR3. The material sequenced was peripheral blood, taken 28 days after the second AZD1222 dose. The sequence derives from an adult who received the AZD1222 COVID-19 vaccine. The chain employs TRBV7-2 and TRBJ1-2, with D perhaps TRBD1 (6 bases). CDR3 nucleotides: TGTGCCAGCAGCCAAACAGGGAGTCGCGCGCAGGGCTACACCTTC. This sequence encodes CASSQTGSRAQGYTF.